These T cell receptor beta chains were read from a single sample in a study of T cell responses to AZD1222 COVID-19 vaccine. The repertoire was sequenced with immunoSEQ multiplex PCR; TCRdb's copy has only in-frame clones and lacks some. This table holds some 110,000 clones, 86% found once. Sequenced material: peripheral blood, taken 28 days after the second AZD1222 dose. These receptors originate from an adult who received the AZD1222 COVID-19 vaccine. Both conserved end residues are part of each CDR3. D genes are given only for firm matches. Size is stated for part of the rows, as once, few or many counts, or as a class when the clone is expanded.

abundance: NA
j_gene: TRBJ2-2
len: 15
d_gene: NA
v_gene: TRBV7-2
CDR3aa: CASSSATLGAGELFF
CDR3nt: TGTGCCAGCAGCTCAGCCACGCTAGGTGCCGGGGAGCTGTTTTTT

abundance: NA
j_gene: TRBJ2-3
len: 17
d_gene: TRBD2
v_gene: TRBV11-3
CDR3aa: CASSQGTSGGIEDTQYF
CDR3nt: TGTGCCAGCAGCCAAGGGACTAGCGGGGGAATCGAAGATACGCAGTATTTT

abundance: few
j_gene: TRBJ1-3
len: 19
d_gene: NA
v_gene: TRBV1
CDR3aa: CTSSPLRRGAIRSGNTIYF
CDR3nt: TGCACCAGCAGTCCACTACGGAGGGGGGCTATCCGCTCTGGAAACACCATATATTTT

abundance: NA
j_gene: TRBJ1-4
len: 13
d_gene: NA
v_gene: TRBV29-1
CDR3aa: CSVRVGGSEKLFF
CDR3nt: TGCAGCGTTCGGGTGGGGGGAAGTGAAAAACTGTTTTTT

abundance: NA
j_gene: TRBJ1-5
len: 16
d_gene: TRBD1
v_gene: TRBV27
CDR3aa: CASSLLYRGGLKPQHF
CDR3nt: TGTGCCAGCAGCCTCCTTTACAGGGGCGGGTTGAAACCCCAGCATTTT

abundance: few
j_gene: TRBJ1-2
len: 14
d_gene: NA
v_gene: TRBV7-2
CDR3aa: CASSLVEGDYGYTF
CDR3nt: TGTGCCAGCAGCTTAGTGGAGGGGGACTATGGCTACACCTTC

abundance: few
j_gene: TRBJ1-2
len: 15
d_gene: NA
v_gene: TRBV5-5
CDR3aa: CASSFSTGTNYGYTF
CDR3nt: TGTGCCAGCAGCTTCAGTACAGGAACTAACTATGGCTACACCTTC

abundance: NA
j_gene: TRBJ1-1
len: 17
d_gene: NA
v_gene: TRBV5-8
CDR3aa: CASSLDTVTWGLTEAFF
CDR3nt: TGTGCCAGCAGCTTGGATACAGTTACTTGGGGTCTCACTGAAGCTTTCTTT

abundance: NA
j_gene: TRBJ2-7
len: 15
d_gene: NA
v_gene: TRBV20-1
CDR3aa: CSASSTDSLAYEQYF
CDR3nt: TGCAGTGCTAGTTCGACAGATTCTTTAGCCTACGAGCAGTACTTC

abundance: NA
j_gene: TRBJ1-5
len: 12
d_gene: NA
v_gene: TRBV29-1
CDR3aa: CSAGGGNQPQHF
CDR3nt: TGCAGCGCTGGGGGGGGCAATCAGCCCCAGCATTTT

abundance: few
j_gene: TRBJ2-1
len: 16
d_gene: TRBD2
v_gene: TRBV5-1
CDR3aa: CASSLGGGGAGEEQFF
CDR3nt: TGCGCCAGCAGCTTGGGCGGCGGGGGGGCCGGTGAGGAGCAGTTCTTC

abundance: NA
j_gene: TRBJ2-7
len: 16
d_gene: NA
v_gene: TRBV4-1
CDR3aa: CASSPILVRGGHEQYF
CDR3nt: TGCGCCAGCAGCCCGATTTTGGTTCGGGGCGGCCACGAGCAGTACTTC

abundance: few
j_gene: TRBJ2-7
len: 14
d_gene: NA
v_gene: TRBV11-1
CDR3aa: CASSLSFAAYEQYF
CDR3nt: TGTGCCAGCAGCCTGAGTTTCGCTGCCTACGAGCAGTACTTC

abundance: once
j_gene: TRBJ2-7
len: 13
d_gene: NA
v_gene: TRBV6-6
CDR3aa: CASRTGRGYEQYF
CDR3nt: TGTGCCAGTCGGACAGGGAGGGGCTACGAGCAGTACTTC

abundance: NA
j_gene: TRBJ2-7
len: 12
d_gene: NA
v_gene: TRBV5-1
CDR3aa: CASGQNRDEQYF
CDR3nt: TGCGCCAGCGGACAGAACAGGGACGAGCAGTACTTC

abundance: NA
j_gene: TRBJ2-7
len: 15
d_gene: TRBD1
v_gene: TRBV13
CDR3aa: CASSSLPGQVLEQYF
CDR3nt: TGTGCCAGCAGCTCCCTCCCCGGACAGGTGCTCGAGCAGTACTTC

abundance: NA
j_gene: TRBJ2-5
len: 14
d_gene: NA
v_gene: TRBV3-1/TRBV3-2
CDR3aa: CASSQVTEQETQYF
CDR3nt: TGTGCCAGCAGCCAAGTCACAGAACAAGAGACCCAGTACTTC

abundance: NA
j_gene: TRBJ2-7
len: 11
d_gene: NA
v_gene: TRBV5-1
CDR3aa: CASSSSYEQYF
CDR3nt: TGCGCCAGCAGCAGCTCATACGAGCAGTACTTC

abundance: NA
j_gene: TRBJ2-3
len: 14
d_gene: NA
v_gene: TRBV3-1/TRBV3-2
CDR3aa: CASSPGFFTDTQYF
CDR3nt: TGTGCCAGCAGCCCAGGATTTTTCACAGATACGCAGTATTTT

abundance: once
j_gene: TRBJ1-1
len: 14
d_gene: NA
v_gene: TRBV6-2/TRBV6-3
CDR3aa: CASSLRTENTEAFF
CDR3nt: TGTGCCAGCAGCCTTCGAACTGAGAACACTGAAGCTTTCTTT

abundance: NA
j_gene: TRBJ1-4
len: 14
d_gene: NA
v_gene: TRBV5-1
CDR3aa: CASSPNNAHEKLFF
CDR3nt: TGCGCCAGCAGCCCGAATAATGCCCACGAAAAACTGTTTTTT

abundance: NA
j_gene: TRBJ1-2
len: 11
d_gene: NA
v_gene: TRBV21-1
CDR3aa: CASSSPQGYTF
CDR3nt: TGTGCCAGCAGCAGTCCACAGGGCTACACCTTC

abundance: NA
j_gene: TRBJ1-2
len: 13
d_gene: NA
v_gene: TRBV12-3/TRBV12-4
CDR3aa: CASSSGLNYGYTF
CDR3nt: TGTGCCAGCAGTTCAGGTCTTAACTATGGCTACACCTTC

abundance: NA
j_gene: TRBJ2-5
len: 16
d_gene: NA
v_gene: TRBV4-1
CDR3aa: CASSQKGTEARETQYF
CDR3nt: TGCGCCAGCAGCCAAAAAGGGACGGAGGCCAGGGAGACCCAGTACTTC

abundance: NA
j_gene: TRBJ2-7
len: 15
d_gene: NA
v_gene: TRBV11-2
CDR3aa: CASSLVGRDHYEQYF
CDR3nt: TGTGCCAGCAGCTTAGTGGGTCGGGATCACTACGAGCAGTACTTC

abundance: few
j_gene: TRBJ1-2
len: 12
d_gene: NA
v_gene: TRBV28
CDR3aa: CASSGGGNGYTF
CDR3nt: TGTGCCAGCAGTGGTGGAGGGAATGGCTACACCTTC

abundance: NA
j_gene: TRBJ1-2
len: 13
d_gene: TRBD1
v_gene: TRBV18
CDR3aa: CASSPGQGNGYTF
CDR3nt: TGTGCCAGCTCACCAGGACAGGGGAATGGCTACACCTTC

abundance: NA
j_gene: TRBJ1-2
len: 15
d_gene: NA
v_gene: TRBV2
CDR3aa: CASSSLTISGYGYTF
CDR3nt: TGTGCCAGCAGTTCCTTGACTATCTCGGGCTATGGCTACACCTTC

abundance: NA
j_gene: TRBJ1-6
len: 12
d_gene: NA
v_gene: TRBV30
CDR3aa: CAWISYNSPLHF
CDR3nt: TGTGCCTGGATCTCTTATAATTCACCCCTCCACTTT

abundance: NA
j_gene: TRBJ1-1
len: 15
d_gene: NA
v_gene: TRBV2
CDR3aa: CASSENRPRNTEAFF
CDR3nt: TGTGCCAGCAGTGAAAATCGGCCGAGGAACACTGAAGCTTTCTTT

abundance: NA
j_gene: TRBJ1-2
len: 16
d_gene: TRBD1
v_gene: TRBV9
CDR3aa: CASSGGRGQGKDGYTF
CDR3nt: TGTGCCAGCAGCGGAGGCCGCGGACAGGGAAAGGATGGCTACACCTTC

abundance: NA
j_gene: TRBJ1-6
len: 15
d_gene: NA
v_gene: TRBV4-2
CDR3aa: CASSPGGPDNSPLHF
CDR3nt: TGTGCCAGCAGCCCGGGCGGACCCGATAATTCACCCCTCCACTTT

abundance: NA
j_gene: TRBJ2-7
len: 15
d_gene: NA
v_gene: TRBV7-2
CDR3aa: CASSLGGGSFFEQYF
CDR3nt: TGTGCCAGCAGCTTAGGCGGCGGGTCATTCTTCGAGCAGTACTTC

abundance: NA
j_gene: TRBJ2-7
len: 16
d_gene: NA
v_gene: TRBV24-1
CDR3aa: CATSDSRGGAIGEQYF
CDR3nt: TGTGCCACCAGTGATTCCAGGGGGGGGGCAATAGGTGAGCAGTACTTC

abundance: few
j_gene: TRBJ1-2
len: 17
d_gene: NA
v_gene: TRBV7-9
CDR3aa: CASSPGLKGRGDYGYTF
CDR3nt: TGTGCCAGCAGCCCCGGCCTTAAAGGGCGCGGGGACTATGGCTACACCTTC

abundance: NA
j_gene: TRBJ1-2
len: 17
d_gene: NA
v_gene: TRBV19
CDR3aa: CASSIDLDRAVIYGYTF
CDR3nt: TGTGCCAGTAGTATTGATTTGGACAGAGCCGTTATCTATGGCTACACCTTC

abundance: NA
j_gene: TRBJ1-1
len: 16
d_gene: TRBD1
v_gene: TRBV9
CDR3aa: CASSVSGTGGSTEAFF
CDR3nt: TGTGCCAGCAGCGTATCCGGGACAGGGGGAAGCACTGAAGCTTTCTTT

abundance: once
j_gene: TRBJ1-5
len: 13
d_gene: NA
v_gene: TRBV6-5
CDR3aa: CASLDSGYQPQHF
CDR3nt: TGTGCCAGCTTGGACAGCGGGTATCAGCCCCAGCATTTT

abundance: NA
j_gene: TRBJ1-1
len: 13
d_gene: NA
v_gene: TRBV28
CDR3aa: CASRDRKNTEAFF
CDR3nt: TGTGCCAGCAGGGACAGAAAGAACACTGAAGCTTTCTTT

abundance: NA
j_gene: TRBJ1-3
len: 16
d_gene: NA
v_gene: TRBV9
CDR3aa: CASSVGDQNSGNTIYF
CDR3nt: TGTGCCAGCAGCGTAGGGGATCAGAACTCTGGAAACACCATATATTTT

abundance: NA
j_gene: TRBJ2-5
len: 14
d_gene: TRBD1
v_gene: TRBV9
CDR3aa: CASSVRDRLETQYF
CDR3nt: TGTGCCAGCAGCGTCCGGGACAGACTAGAGACCCAGTACTTC

abundance: many
j_gene: TRBJ1-1
len: 14
d_gene: NA
v_gene: TRBV7-3
CDR3aa: CASSLGGANTEAFF
CDR3nt: TGTGCCAGCAGCTTAGGCGGGGCGAACACTGAAGCTTTCTTT

abundance: NA
j_gene: TRBJ2-5
len: 17
d_gene: NA
v_gene: TRBV18
CDR3aa: CASSPPPTSRDQETQYF
CDR3nt: TGTGCCAGCTCACCACCCCCAACGAGTAGAGACCAAGAGACCCAGTACTTC

abundance: NA
j_gene: TRBJ1-3
len: 14
d_gene: NA
v_gene: TRBV6-5
CDR3aa: CASSYSQTGNTIYF
CDR3nt: TGTGCCAGCAGTTACTCGCAAACTGGAAACACCATATATTTT

abundance: NA
j_gene: TRBJ1-3
len: 15
d_gene: TRBD1
v_gene: TRBV11-2
CDR3aa: CASSPRQGARNTIYF
CDR3nt: TGTGCCAGCAGCCCCCGACAGGGGGCAAGAAACACCATATATTTT

abundance: NA
j_gene: TRBJ1-4
len: 13
d_gene: TRBD1
v_gene: TRBV24-1
CDR3aa: CATRGQGNEKLFF
CDR3nt: TGTGCCACCAGGGGACAGGGGAATGAAAAACTGTTTTTT

abundance: NA
j_gene: TRBJ1-2
len: 14
d_gene: NA
v_gene: TRBV6-2/TRBV6-3
CDR3aa: CASSYLPGNYGYTF
CDR3nt: TGTGCCAGCAGTTACTTGCCAGGGAACTATGGCTACACCTTC

abundance: NA
j_gene: TRBJ2-5
len: 16
d_gene: NA
v_gene: TRBV21-1
CDR3aa: CASSIFGEILQETQYF
CDR3nt: TGTGCCAGCAGCATTTTTGGGGAAATCTTGCAAGAGACCCAGTACTTC